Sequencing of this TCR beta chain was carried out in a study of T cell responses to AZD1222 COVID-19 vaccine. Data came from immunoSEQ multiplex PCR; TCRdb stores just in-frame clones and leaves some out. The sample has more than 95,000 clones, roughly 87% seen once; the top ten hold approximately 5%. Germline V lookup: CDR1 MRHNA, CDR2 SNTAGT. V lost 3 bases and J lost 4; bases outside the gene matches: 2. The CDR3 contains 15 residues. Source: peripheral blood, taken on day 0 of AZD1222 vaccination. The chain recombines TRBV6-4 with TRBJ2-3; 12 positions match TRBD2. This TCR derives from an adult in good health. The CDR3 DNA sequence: TGTGCCAGCAGTGAACTAGCGGGGGGCTCAGATACGCAGTATTTT. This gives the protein CASSELAGGSDTQYF.